Each of the 16 T cell receptor beta chains below was sequenced from the same sample in a study of graft-versus-host responses after intestinal transplantation. Their antigens remain unidentified. Assay: immunoSEQ multiplex PCR; the TCRdb copy retains only in-frame clones and omits some. The data contain tens of thousands of clones, nearly 95% of them singletons. Source: unstimulated CD4+ T cells sorted from spleen or lymph node cells, taken before transplant. These receptors were collected from a human donor who was the organ donor for an intestinal transplant.

The chain links TRBV29-1 to TRBJ2-3; D gene uncertain. This CDR3 region has 12 residues. Per the germline V gene, CDR1 is SQVTM and CDR2 is ANQGSEA. Trimming left V 8 bases short and J 0 bases short, with 9 bases between. CDR3 region: CSSWLSTDTQYF. In nucleotides, the CDR3 is TGCAGCTCCTGGCTAAGCACAGATACGCAGTATTTT.

This CDR3 reads CASSSIREGLNTEAFF. In nucleotides, the CDR3 is TGTGCCAGCAGTTCCATCCGGGAGGGGTTGAACACTGAAGCTTTCTTT. The chain combines TRBV28 with TRBJ1-1; perhaps TRBD1 as D (5 bases). V was shortened by 4 bases and J by 0 bases, with 15 bases between the two germline ends. The CDR3 sequence is 16 residues long. Germline CDR1 MDHEN, CDR2 SYDVKM.

The chain carries TRBV5-4 and TRBJ2-3; D ambiguous. With 1 base removed from V and 7 bases from J, the gap between germline ends came to 10 bases. The germline V gene has CDR1 SGHNT and CDR2 YYREEE (reference sequence). The CDR3 totals 13 residues. CDR3 coding DNA: TGTGCCAGCAGCTTGCTAGATTCAAATACGCAGTATTTT. Its translation is CASSLLDSNTQYF.

J is TRBJ1-1 and V is TRBV6-5; D is perhaps TRBD1 (6 bases). CDR1 and CDR2 from the germline V gene are MNHEY and SVGAGI. This CDR3 has 16 residues. Between the trimmed V and J ends, which lost 2 bases and 0 bases, there was a span of 13 bases. The CDR3 sequence is CASSYGQRTLNTEAFF. In nucleotides, the CDR3 is TGTGCCAGCAGTTACGGACAGCGAACTTTGAACACTGAAGCTTTCTTT.

CDR3 nucleotide sequence: TGCGCCAGCAGCCAAGATTTACCCCGCTGGACAGATACGCAGTATTTT. Amino acid sequence: CASSQDLPRWTDTQYF. The chain carries TRBV4-3 and TRBJ2-3; D is ambiguous. The CDR3 totals 16 residues. Trimming shortened V by 0 bases and J by 3 bases, and 13 bases separated the two germline ends. Germline V gene sequence: CDR1 LGHNA, CDR2 YSLEER.

V usage is TRBV5-6 and J usage is TRBJ1-2; TRBD1 aligns across 9 bases. CDR1 SGHDT and CDR2 YYEEEE come from the germline V gene. This CDR3 comprises 15 residues. V was pared by 0 bases and J by 4 bases, with 4 bases of the junction left unmatched. The CDR3 sequence: CASSLGTGVVYGYTF. CDR3 sequence (DNA): TGTGCCAGCAGCTTGGGGACAGGGGTCGTCTATGGCTACACCTTC.

The V gene is TRBV19, the J gene TRBJ2-3, with TRBD2 as a possible D gene (6 bases). Germline CDR1 LNHDA, CDR2 SQIVND (reference sequence). Trimming shortened V by 5 bases and J by 6 bases, and 18 bases separated the two germline ends. The CDR3 has 15 amino acids. This chain's CDR3 is CASSGYGRMADTQYF. The CDR3 DNA reads TGTGCCAGTAGTGGGTACGGGAGAATGGCGGATACGCAGTATTTT.

The V call is TRBV7-9, the J call TRBJ2-7, with 8 nucleotides matching TRBD2. CDR1 and CDR2 from the germline V gene are SEHNR and FQNEAQ (reference sequence). The CDR3 totals 13 residues. V lost 5 bases to trimming and J lost 3 bases; unmatched junction nucleotides: 3. For the CDR3, the DNA is TGTGCCAGCAGCGTCGGGACTAGCTACGAGCAGTACTTC. This gives the protein CASSVGTSYEQYF.

V gene TRBV6-6 combines with J gene TRBJ2-1; 10 positions agree with TRBD2. The V gene end was trimmed by 5 bases and the J gene end by 4 bases; junction bases not matched to a gene: 8. Looked up from germline, CDR1 is MNHNY and CDR2 is SVGAGI (reference sequence). This CDR3 has 16 amino acids. The CDR3 DNA reads TGTGCCAGCAGTCAGATAGCGGGAGGCCTATACAATGAGCAGTTCTTC. Translation gives CASSQIAGGLYNEQFF.

This clone showed up just once. The V and J genes are TRBV7-2 and TRBJ1-1; D ambiguous. V lost 7 bases and J 0 bases, leaving 15 bases between the germline ends. The CDR3 length is 15 residues. From germline, CDR1 is SGHTA and CDR2 FQGNSA. CDR3 sequence: CASTPHGGMNTEAFF. The CDR3 nucleotides are TGTGCCAGCACTCCCCATGGTGGCATGAACACTGAAGCTTTCTTT. The whole variable domain, remainder taken from reference TRBV7-2 and TRBJ1-1, is GAGVSQSPSNKVTEKGKDVELRCDPISGHTALYWYRQSLGQGLEFLIYFQGNSAPDKSGLPSDRFSAERTGGSVSTLTIQRTQQEDSAVYLCASTPHGGMNTEAFFGQGTRLTVV.

The V call is TRBV7-9, the J call TRBJ2-3, with 8 nucleotides matching TRBD2. V lost 3 bases, J lost 5 bases, and 1 base stayed unmatched. CDR1 SEHNR and CDR2 FQNEAQ come from the germline V gene (reference sequence). The CDR3 extends over 13 amino acids. The CDR3 spells CASSLLAGDTQYF. The CDR3 DNA follows: TGTGCCAGCAGCTTGCTAGCGGGAGATACGCAGTATTTT.

The rearrangement uses TRBV2 and TRBJ2-3; 12 bases line up with TRBD2. The CDR3 contains 14 residues. J lost 3 bases, V lost 7 bases, and 2 bases had no gene match. Germline V gene lookup returns CDR1 SNHLY and CDR2 FYNNEI. This CDR3 is CASTGLAGTDTQYF. The CDR3, as DNA: TGTGCCAGCACCGGACTAGCGGGAACAGATACGCAGTATTTT.

The CDR3 coding sequence is TGTGCCAGCAGCCGCCCGGCCGGGGAGCTGTTTTTT. This translates into CASSRPAGELFF. This chain joins TRBV7-2 and TRBJ2-2; D gene uncertain. The CDR3 extends over 12 amino acids. Trimming removed 5 bases from V and 6 bases from J, with 7 bases in between. CDR1 is SGHTA, CDR2 FQGNSA, per germline. The full variable domain, in which reference TRBV7-2 and TRBJ2-2 provide the parts outside the CDR3, is GAGVSQSPSNKVTEKGKDVELRCDPISGHTALYWYRQSLGQGLEFLIYFQGNSAPDKSGLPSDRFSAERTGGSVSTLTIQRTQQEDSAVYLCASSRPAGELFFGEGSRLTVL.

V is TRBV29-1 and J is TRBJ2-2; no firm D call. CDR3 length: 11 residues. V was clipped by 6 bases and J by 2 bases, with 4 bases between them. Germline loops: CDR1 SQVTM, CDR2 ANQGSEA. This CDR3 is CSVANTGELFF. CDR3 in DNA: TGCAGCGTAGCTAACACCGGGGAGCTGTTTTTT.

This chain connects TRBV7-2 to TRBJ2-1, with a weak D call TRBD2 (7 bases). CDR1 is SGHTA and CDR2 is FQGNSA in the germline V gene. This CDR3 comprises 13 residues. Trimming pared 7 bases from V and 12 bases from J, leaving 19 bases between. The CDR3 loop is CASNSGGAAGQFF. The CDR3, as DNA: TGTGCCAGCAACTCTGGGGGGGCAGCCGGGCAGTTCTTC.

V is TRBV19 and J is TRBJ2-2; maybe TRBD1 (5 bases). V lost 0 bases and J 4 bases, leaving 15 bases between the germline ends. The CDR3 spans 17 residues. CDR1 and CDR2 from the germline V gene are LNHDA and SQIVND (reference sequence). Here the CDR3 reads CASSIDHRYRRTGELFF. The CDR3 DNA reads as TGTGCCAGTAGTATAGATCACAGGTATCGGCGCACCGGGGAGCTGTTTTTT.